This T cell receptor (beta chain) was identified during a study of shared clonotypes between healthy human individuals. Looked up from germline, CDR1 is SGHDT and CDR2 is YYEEEE. V lost 2 bases and J 5 bases, leaving 16 bases between the germline ends. This CDR3 contains 16 residues. Repertoires were generated with immunoSEQ multiplex PCR, while TCRdb's copy carries only in-frame clones and drops some. Of some 2,000,000 clones in the sample, 95% are singletons; the top ten hold roughly 0.13%. Study-level findings and limits: In having few donors, the study represented limited genetic and exposure-history diversity.

Comment on this clone: Its matching antigen is unknown.

The origin of this receptor is a man aged 18 to 30 in good health. Material for sequencing was naive CD4+ T cells sorted from blood. Subset: CD45RA+ positively selected. The chain joins TRBV5-6 to TRBJ1-4, with D unclear. The CDR3 DNA is TGTGCCAGCAGCTTCGGGGTGATGGGCCGGAATGAAAAACTGTTTTTT. Translation gives CASSFGVMGRNEKLFF.